This TCR beta chain was profiled in a study of cytomegalovirus exposure and HLA in healthy donors. Study information: The 120 validation repertoires, a later analysis reported, used the same platform as the approximately 670 repertoires from the first cohort. Broader study findings: The TCR clusters that emerged in the first cohort tended, a later analysis found, to co-occur in the roughly 110 validation repertoires. Cytomegalovirus association was listed for 170 or so TCR beta chains. Whilst most TCR sequences proved rare, a subset of public TCRs occurred across many donors.

Sequencing used immunoSEQ multiplex PCR; TCRdb keeps in-frame clones, though not all of them. Here the sample spans under 250,000 clones, 87% being singletons. In regard to this clone: The antigen remains undetermined.

CDR1 SGHDT and CDR2 YYEEEE come from the germline V gene. Trimming removed 3 bases from V and 5 bases from J; junction bases left unmatched: 8. The length of the CDR3 is 15 residues. The specimen sequenced was PBMCs. This receptor was identified in a man aged 18 to 30 in good health and CMV-seronegative. The rearrangement joins TRBV5-6 to TRBJ2-5; 9 bases are a match to TRBD2. The CDR3 region has the DNA TGTGCCAGCAGCTCTCCCCTAGCGGGGACGGAGACCCAGTACTTC. Its protein product is CASSSPLAGTETQYF.